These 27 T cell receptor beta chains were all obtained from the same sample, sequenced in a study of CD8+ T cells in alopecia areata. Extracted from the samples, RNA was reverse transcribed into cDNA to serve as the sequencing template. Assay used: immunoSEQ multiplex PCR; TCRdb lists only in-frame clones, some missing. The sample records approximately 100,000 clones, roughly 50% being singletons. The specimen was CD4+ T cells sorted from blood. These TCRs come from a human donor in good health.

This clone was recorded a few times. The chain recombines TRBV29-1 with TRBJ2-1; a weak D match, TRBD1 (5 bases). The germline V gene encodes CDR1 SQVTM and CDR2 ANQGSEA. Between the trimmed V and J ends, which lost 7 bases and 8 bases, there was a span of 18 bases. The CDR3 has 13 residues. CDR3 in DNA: TGCAGCGCCGGCGGCCAGGGATTTTATGAGCAGTTCTTC. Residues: CSAGGQGFYEQFF.

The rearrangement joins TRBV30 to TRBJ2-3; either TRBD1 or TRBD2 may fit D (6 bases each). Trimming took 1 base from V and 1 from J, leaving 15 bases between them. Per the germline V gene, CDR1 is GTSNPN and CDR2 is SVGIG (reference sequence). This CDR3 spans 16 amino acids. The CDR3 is CAWSGPRRGGTDTQYF. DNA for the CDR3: TGTGCCTGGAGTGGCCCAAGGAGGGGGGGCACAGATACGCAGTATTTT.

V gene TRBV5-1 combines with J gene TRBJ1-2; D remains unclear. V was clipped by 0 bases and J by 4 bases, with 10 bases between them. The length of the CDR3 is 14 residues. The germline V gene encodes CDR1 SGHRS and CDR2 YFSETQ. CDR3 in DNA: TGCGCCAGCAGCTTGGTAGTCCAGAGCTATGGCTACACCTTC. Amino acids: CASSLVVQSYGYTF.

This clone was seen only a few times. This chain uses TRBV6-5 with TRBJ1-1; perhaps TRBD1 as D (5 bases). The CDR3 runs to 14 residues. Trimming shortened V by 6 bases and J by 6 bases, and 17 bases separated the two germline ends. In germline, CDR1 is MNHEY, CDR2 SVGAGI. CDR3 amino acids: CASRPTGDGAEAFF. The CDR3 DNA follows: TGTGCCAGCAGGCCCACCGGGGACGGCGCTGAAGCTTTCTTT.

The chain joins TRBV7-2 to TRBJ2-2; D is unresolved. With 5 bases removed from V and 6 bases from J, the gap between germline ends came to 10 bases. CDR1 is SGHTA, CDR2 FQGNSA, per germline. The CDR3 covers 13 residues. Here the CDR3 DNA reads TGTGCCAGCAGCCGCCTAAAGGCCGGGGAGCTGTTTTTT. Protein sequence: CASSRLKAGELFF. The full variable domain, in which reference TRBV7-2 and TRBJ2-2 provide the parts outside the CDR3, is GAGVSQSPSNKVTEKGKDVELRCDPISGHTALYWYRQSLGQGLEFLIYFQGNSAPDKSGLPSDRFSAERTGGSVSTLTIQRTQQEDSAVYLCASSRLKAGELFFGEGSRLTVL.

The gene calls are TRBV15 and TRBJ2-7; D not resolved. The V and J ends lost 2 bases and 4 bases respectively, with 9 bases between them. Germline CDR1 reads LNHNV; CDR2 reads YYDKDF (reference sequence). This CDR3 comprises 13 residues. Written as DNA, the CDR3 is TGTGCCACCAGCAGAAACACTGGTTACGAGCAGTACTTC. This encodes CATSRNTGYEQYF.

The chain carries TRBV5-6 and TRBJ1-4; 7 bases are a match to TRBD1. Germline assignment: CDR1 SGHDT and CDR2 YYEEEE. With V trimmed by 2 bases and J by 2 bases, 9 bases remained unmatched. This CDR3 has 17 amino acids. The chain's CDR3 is CASSFKQGMATNEKLFF. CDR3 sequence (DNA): TGTGCCAGCAGCTTTAAACAGGGGATGGCGACTAATGAAAAACTGTTTTTT.

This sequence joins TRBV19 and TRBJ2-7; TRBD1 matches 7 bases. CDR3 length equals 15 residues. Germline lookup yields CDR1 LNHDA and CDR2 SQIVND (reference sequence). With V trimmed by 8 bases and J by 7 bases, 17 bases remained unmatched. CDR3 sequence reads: CASSTRQGGAREQYF. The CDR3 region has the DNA TGTGCCAGTTCCACAAGACAGGGTGGGGCTCGGGAGCAGTACTTC.

The CDR3 region has the DNA TGCAGTCGCACAGCCACTAGGACAGGGGACTATGGCTACACCTTC. It translates to CSRTATRTGDYGYTF. The rearrangement uses TRBV29-1 and TRBJ1-2; 9 bases match TRBD1. The CDR3 has 15 amino acids. Germline V lookup: CDR1 SQVTM, CDR2 ANQGSEA.

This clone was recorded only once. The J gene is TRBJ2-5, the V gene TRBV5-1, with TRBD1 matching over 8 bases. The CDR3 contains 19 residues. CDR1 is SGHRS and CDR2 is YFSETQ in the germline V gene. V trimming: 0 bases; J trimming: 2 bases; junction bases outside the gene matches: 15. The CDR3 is CASSLGVKLTTGVQETQYF. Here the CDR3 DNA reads TGCGCCAGCAGCTTGGGGGTCAAGCTGACGACAGGGGTACAAGAGACCCAGTACTTC. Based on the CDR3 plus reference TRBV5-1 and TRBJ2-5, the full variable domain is KAGVTQTPRYLIKTRGQQVTLSCSPISGHRSVSWYQQTPGQGLQFLFEYFSETQRNKGNFPGRFSGRQFSNSRSEMNVSTLELGDSALYLCASSLGVKLTTGVQETQYFGPGTRLLVL.

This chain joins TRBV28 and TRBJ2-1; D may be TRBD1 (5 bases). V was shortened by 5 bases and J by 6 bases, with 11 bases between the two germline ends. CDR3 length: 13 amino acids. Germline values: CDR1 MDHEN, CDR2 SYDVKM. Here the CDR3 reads CASSPTVLNEQFF. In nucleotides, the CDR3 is TGTGCCAGCAGTCCGACAGTCCTCAATGAGCAGTTCTTC.

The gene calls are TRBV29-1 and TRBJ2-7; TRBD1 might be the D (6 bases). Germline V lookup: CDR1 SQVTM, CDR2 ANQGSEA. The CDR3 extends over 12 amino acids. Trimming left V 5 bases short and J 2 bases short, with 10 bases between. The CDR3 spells CSVPPGAYEQYF. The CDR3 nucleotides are TGCAGCGTTCCGCCAGGGGCCTACGAGCAGTACTTC.

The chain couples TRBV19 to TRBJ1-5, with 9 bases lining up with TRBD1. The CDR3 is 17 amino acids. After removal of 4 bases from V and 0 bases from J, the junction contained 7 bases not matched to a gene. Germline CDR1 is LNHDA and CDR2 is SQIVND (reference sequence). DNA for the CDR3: TGTGCCAGTAGTAGTATCCGGGACAGGGCTAGCAATCAGCCCCAGCATTTT. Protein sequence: CASSSIRDRASNQPQHF. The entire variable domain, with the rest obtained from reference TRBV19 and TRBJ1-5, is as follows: DGGITQSPKYLFRKEGQNVTLSCEQNLNHDAMYWYRQDPGQGLRLIYYSQIVNDFQKGDIAEGYSVSREKKESFPLTVTSAQKNPTAFYLCASSSIRDRASNQPQHFGDGTRLSIL.

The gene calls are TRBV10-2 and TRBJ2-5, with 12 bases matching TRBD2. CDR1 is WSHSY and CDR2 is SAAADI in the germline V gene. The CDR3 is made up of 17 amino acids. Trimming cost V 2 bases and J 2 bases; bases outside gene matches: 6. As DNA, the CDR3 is TGCGCCAGCAGTGAGAAGTCTAGCGGGGGGGTACAAGAGACCCAGTACTTC. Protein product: CASSEKSSGGVQETQYF.

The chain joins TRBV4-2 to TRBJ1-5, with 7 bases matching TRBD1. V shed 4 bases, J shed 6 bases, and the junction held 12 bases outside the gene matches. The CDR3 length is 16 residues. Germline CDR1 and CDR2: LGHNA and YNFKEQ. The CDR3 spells CASSPQETGFSQPQHF. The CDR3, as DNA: TGTGCCAGCAGCCCCCAGGAGACAGGGTTCTCTCAGCCCCAGCATTTT.

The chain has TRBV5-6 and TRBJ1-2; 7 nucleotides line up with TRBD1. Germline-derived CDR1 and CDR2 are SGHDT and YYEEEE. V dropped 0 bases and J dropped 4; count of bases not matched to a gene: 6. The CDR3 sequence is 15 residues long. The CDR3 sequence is CASSLAGGDVYGYTF. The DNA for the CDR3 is TGTGCCAGCAGCTTGGCAGGGGGAGATGTCTATGGCTACACCTTC.

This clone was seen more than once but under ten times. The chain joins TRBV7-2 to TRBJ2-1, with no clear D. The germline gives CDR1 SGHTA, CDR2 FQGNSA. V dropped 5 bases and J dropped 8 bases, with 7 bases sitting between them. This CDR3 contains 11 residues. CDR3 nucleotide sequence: TGTGCCAGCAGCCCCCGGTATGAGCAGTTCTTC. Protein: CASSPRYEQFF.

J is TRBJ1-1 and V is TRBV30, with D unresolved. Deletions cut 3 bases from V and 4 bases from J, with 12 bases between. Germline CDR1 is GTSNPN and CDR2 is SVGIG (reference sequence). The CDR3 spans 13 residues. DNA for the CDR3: TGTGCCTGGAGAAAGGGTTTGGGCACTGAAGCTTTCTTT. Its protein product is CAWRKGLGTEAFF. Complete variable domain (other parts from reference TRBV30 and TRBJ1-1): SQTIHQWPATLVQPVGSPLSLECTVEGTSNPNLYWYRQAAGRGLQLLFYSVGIGQISSEVPQNLSASRPQDRQFILSSKKLLLSDSGFYLCAWRKGLGTEAFFGQGTRLTVV.

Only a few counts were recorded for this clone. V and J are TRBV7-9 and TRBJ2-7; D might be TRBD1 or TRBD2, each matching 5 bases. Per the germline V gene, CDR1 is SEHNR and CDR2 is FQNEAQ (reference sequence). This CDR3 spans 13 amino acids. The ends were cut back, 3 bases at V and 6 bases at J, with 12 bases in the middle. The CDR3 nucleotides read TGTGCCAGCAGCTTTTCGGGGCCCCTCGAGCAGTACTTC. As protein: CASSFSGPLEQYF.

This CDR3 is CASSLLQGAKREKLFF. CDR3 bases: TGCGCCAGCAGCTTACTACAGGGGGCGAAGAGAGAAAAACTGTTTTTT. The chain uses TRBV5-1 and TRBJ1-4; TRBD1 matches 9 bases. The J segment lost 8 bases and the V segment lost 2 bases, leaving 10 bases of the junction unmatched. This CDR3 comprises 16 residues. Germline CDR1 SGHRS, CDR2 YFSETQ.

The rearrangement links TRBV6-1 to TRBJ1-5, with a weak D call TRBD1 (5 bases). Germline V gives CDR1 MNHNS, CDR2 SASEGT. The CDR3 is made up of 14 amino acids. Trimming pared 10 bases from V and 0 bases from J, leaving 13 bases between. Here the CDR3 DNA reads TGTGCCACTCGGGACTCCCATAGCAATCAGCCCCAGCATTTT. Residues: CATRDSHSNQPQHF.

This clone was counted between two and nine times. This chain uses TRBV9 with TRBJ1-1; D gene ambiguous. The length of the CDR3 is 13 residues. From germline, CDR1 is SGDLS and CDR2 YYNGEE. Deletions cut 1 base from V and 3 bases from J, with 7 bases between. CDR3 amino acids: CASSVRHDTEAFF. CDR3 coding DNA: TGTGCCAGCAGCGTACGCCATGACACTGAAGCTTTCTTT.

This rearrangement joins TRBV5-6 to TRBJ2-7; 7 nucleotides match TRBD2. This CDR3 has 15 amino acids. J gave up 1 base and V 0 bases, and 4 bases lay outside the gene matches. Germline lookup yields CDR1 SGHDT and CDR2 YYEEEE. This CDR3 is CASSLGAGKSYEQYF. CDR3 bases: TGTGCCAGCAGCTTGGGAGCGGGGAAATCCTACGAGCAGTACTTC.

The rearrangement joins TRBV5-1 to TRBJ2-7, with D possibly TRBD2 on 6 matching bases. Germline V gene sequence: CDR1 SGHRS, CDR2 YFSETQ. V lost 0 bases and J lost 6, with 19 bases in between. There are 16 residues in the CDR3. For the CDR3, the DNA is TGCGCCAGCAGCTTGGTTCCGGCGGGAACGGTCGCCGAGCAGTACTTC. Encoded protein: CASSLVPAGTVAEQYF.

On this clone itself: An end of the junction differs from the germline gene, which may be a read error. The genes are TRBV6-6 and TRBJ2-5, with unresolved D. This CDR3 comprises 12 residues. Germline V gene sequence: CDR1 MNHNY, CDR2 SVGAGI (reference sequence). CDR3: CASSDSSQTQYF. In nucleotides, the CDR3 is TGTGCCAGCAGTGACTCATCGCAGACCCAGTACTTC.

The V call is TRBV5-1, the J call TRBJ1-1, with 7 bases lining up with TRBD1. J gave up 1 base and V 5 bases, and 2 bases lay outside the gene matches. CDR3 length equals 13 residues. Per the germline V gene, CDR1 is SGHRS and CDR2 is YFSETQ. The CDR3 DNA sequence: TGCGCCAGCAGGGGACAGACGAACACTGAAGCTTTCTTT. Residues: CASRGQTNTEAFF.

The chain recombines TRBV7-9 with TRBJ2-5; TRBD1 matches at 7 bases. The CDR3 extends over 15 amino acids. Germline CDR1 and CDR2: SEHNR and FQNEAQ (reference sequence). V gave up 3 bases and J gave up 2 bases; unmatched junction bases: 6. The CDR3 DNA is TGTGCCAGCAGCTTTTCGGGACAGAGTCAAGAGACCCAGTACTTC. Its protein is CASSFSGQSQETQYF.